The TCR beta chain under discussion was sequenced for a study of blood T cell repertoires in COVID-19. In the study overall: There were acute and convalescent COVID-19 samples, and they came from the United States, Italy and Spain. T cells, B-cell-depleted T cells, or PBMCs provided the cDNA or gDNA that served as material.

This clone was picked up one time. In the original analysis: Scientists estimated how many nucleated cells there were by amplifying reference gene primers. Profiling relied on immunoSEQ multiplex PCR, and the TCRdb table lists in-frame clones only, not all of them. D and trimming come from the DNA, and the V and J calls and clone size come from that table. The sample consists of 25,000 to 30,000 clones, around 92% of them appearing once. Losses at the gene ends were 3 bases for V and 9 bases for J; bases not matched to a gene: 7. Germline values: CDR1 KGHSH, CDR2 LQKENI. There are 14 residues in the CDR3.

Material for sequencing was peripheral blood. The receptor comes from a human donor in a cohort sampled during active COVID-19. This sequence joins TRBV18 and TRBJ2-4; 8 positions agree with TRBD1. In DNA form, the CDR3 reads TGTGCCAGCTCACCGGGACAGGCATATGGCATTCAGTACTTC. It is translated as CASSPGQAYGIQYF.